These 28 T cell receptor beta chains originate from one sample sequenced in a study of T cell changes during pregnancy in multiple sclerosis. This table comes from immunoSEQ multiplex PCR, and its TCRdb copy is limited to in-frame clones, with some not included. The sample records about 89,000 clones, around 94% being singletons. Sequenced material: peripheral blood, taken in the third trimester of pregnancy. All receptors derive from a female donor with multiple sclerosis, enrolled in a pregnancy study.

The V and J genes are TRBV2 and TRBJ2-5, with D hard to call. The germline gives CDR1 SNHLY, CDR2 FYNNEI. The V gene lost 6 bases and the J gene lost 5 bases, with 7 bases spanning the gap. This CDR3 is 11 amino acids long. The CDR3 nucleotides are TGTGCCAGCAGCCTAGAGGAGACCCAGTACTTC. It codes for CASSLEETQYF.

This chain links TRBV18 with TRBJ1-3, with D perhaps matching TRBD1 (6 bases). The germline gives CDR1 KGHSH, CDR2 LQKENI. The CDR3 is 16 residues long. Trimming left V 3 bases short and J 0 bases short, with 12 bases between. Here the CDR3 DNA reads TGTGCCAGCTCACCCTTACAGGGCACCTCTGGAAACACCATATATTTT. Amino acids: CASSPLQGTSGNTIYF.

The sample holds one count of this clone. CDR3 coding DNA: TGCGCCAGCAGCCAAGAGATAGCGGACAATGAGCAGTTCTTC. Its translation: CASSQEIADNEQFF. The chain carries TRBV4-3 and TRBJ2-1, with a tentative D call TRBD2 (6 bases). The CDR3 spans 14 residues. CDR1 and CDR2 from the germline V gene are LGHNA and YSLEER. V was trimmed by 0 bases and J by 5 bases, leaving 8 bases between them.

This clone was seen just once. The chain recombines TRBV4-1 with TRBJ2-7; 9 nucleotides align to TRBD2. The CDR3 is 16 residues long. CDR1 and CDR2 from the germline V gene are MGHRA and YSYEKL. V lost 1 base and J lost 0; bases outside the gene matches: 4. The CDR3 spells CASSQVALAGSYEQYF. Written as DNA, the CDR3 is TGCGCCAGCAGCCAAGTAGCACTAGCGGGCTCCTACGAGCAGTACTTC.

V usage is TRBV6-1 and J usage is TRBJ1-2; TRBD1 is a possible D gene (6 bases). Trimming stripped 2 bases from V and 4 bases from J, with 14 bases between. The CDR3 contains 15 residues. In germline, CDR1 is MNHNS, CDR2 SASEGT. Here the CDR3 DNA reads TGTGCCAGCAGTGAACGGATCCAGGGGACCTATGGCTACACCTTC. This codes for CASSERIQGTYGYTF.

The J gene is TRBJ2-3, the V gene TRBV5-1, with a weak D call TRBD2 (6 bases). Trimming left V 2 bases short and J 2 bases short, with 12 bases between. In germline, CDR1 is SGHRS, CDR2 YFSETQ. The CDR3 is made up of 15 amino acids. For the CDR3, the DNA is TGCGCCAGCAGCTTCTGGGGGGAGCCCACAGATACGCAGTATTTT. This translates into CASSFWGEPTDTQYF.

This chain links TRBV6-5 with TRBJ1-1; 7 positions match TRBD1. Trimming took 5 bases from V and 0 from J; bases not matched to a gene: 6. CDR3 size: 15 residues. The germline gives CDR1 MNHEY, CDR2 SVGAGI. CDR3 loop: CASSQTGQLNTEAFF. CDR3 in DNA: TGTGCCAGCAGTCAAACGGGACAGCTGAACACTGAAGCTTTCTTT.

This chain joins TRBV5-5 and TRBJ1-2; D is unclear. Germline lookup yields CDR1 SGHKS and CDR2 YYEKEE (reference sequence). The CDR3 runs to 13 residues. Trimming removed 1 base at V and 4 bases at J, with 8 bases between. CDR3 DNA: TGTGCCAGCAGCTTGTCGGGAGGCTATGGCTACACCTTC. Amino acids: CASSLSGGYGYTF.

V and J are TRBV9 and TRBJ2-5; 10 bases line up with TRBD2. The CDR3 contains 16 residues. The germline V gene has CDR1 SGDLS and CDR2 YYNGEE. After removal of 6 bases from V and 1 base from J, the junction contained 9 bases not matched to a gene. CDR3 protein: CASNSGGQPFQETQYF. The DNA for the CDR3 is TGTGCCAGCAATAGCGGGGGGCAACCTTTCCAAGAGACCCAGTACTTC.

The CDR3 here is CASSLARGNGLNTEAFF. The CDR3 DNA follows: TGTGCCAGCAGTTTAGCCCGAGGGAATGGGTTGAACACTGAAGCTTTCTTT. The chain has TRBV28 and TRBJ1-1; D gene uncertain. Germline V lookup: CDR1 MDHEN, CDR2 SYDVKM. This CDR3 has 17 residues. V lost 2 bases and J lost 0, with 16 bases in between.

CDR3 loop: CAISPISPAGAGGELFF. As DNA, the CDR3 is TGTGCCATCAGTCCTATATCGCCGGCGGGGGCAGGGGGGGAGCTGTTTTTT. This chain uses TRBV10-3 with TRBJ2-2; D perhaps matches TRBD2 (7 bases). The CDR3 sequence is 17 residues long. V was cut by 5 bases and J by 8 bases, with 24 bases left in between. Germline values: CDR1 ENHRY, CDR2 SYGVKD.

The rearrangement links TRBV19 to TRBJ2-7; 8 bases map to TRBD2. V lost 9 bases and J lost 0; bases outside the gene matches: 16. Germline CDR1 reads LNHDA; CDR2 reads SQIVND (reference sequence). CDR3 length: 17 amino acids. In nucleotides, the CDR3 is TGTGCCAGCCCTTGGGGGGGTAGCGGGACCATCTCCTACGAGCAGTACTTC. Translating gives CASPWGGSGTISYEQYF.

The chain couples TRBV19 to TRBJ2-6; a possible D gene is TRBD1 (6 bases). The CDR3 is 16 residues long. The V gene's germline CDR1 is LNHDA and CDR2 SQIVND (reference sequence). The V end was cut by 3 bases, the J end by 1 base, with 10 bases between. The CDR3 loop is CASSIRGGSGANVLTF. DNA of the CDR3: TGTGCCAGTAGTATCAGGGGTGGTTCTGGGGCCAACGTCCTGACTTTC.

The chain joins TRBV5-3 to TRBJ2-3; 10 bases map to TRBD2. Being an ORF, TRBV5-3 has a function that is uncertain. Trimming at V came to 0 bases and at J to 5 bases, leaving 12 bases not matched to a gene. The CDR3 has 18 residues. The CDR3 sequence: CARSLDLAGVGLEDTQYF. The CDR3 nucleotides read TGTGCCAGAAGCTTGGATCTAGCGGGAGTCGGGTTAGAAGATACGCAGTATTTT.

The chain is built from TRBV15 and TRBJ2-3; D possibly corresponds to TRBD2 (6 bases). From germline, CDR1 is LNHNV and CDR2 YYDKDF (reference sequence). The CDR3 runs 18 residues. V lost 2 bases, J lost 2 bases, and 20 bases lay in between. The CDR3 nucleotides are TGTGCCACCAGCAGAATACGACTAGGATTTGGGTCCACAGATACGCAGTATTTT. The encoded protein is CATSRIRLGFGSTDTQYF.

This clone was seen a single time. This sequence joins TRBV7-6 and TRBJ2-7; TRBD1 agrees at 10 bases. The ends lost 5 bases at V and 5 bases at J; junction bases unmatched: 6. CDR1 and CDR2 from the germline V gene are SGHVS and FNYEAQ. CDR3 length: 14 amino acids. CDR3 sequence: CASSNRDRGDEQYF. The CDR3 nucleotides are TGTGCCAGCAGCAACCGGGACAGGGGCGACGAGCAGTACTTC.

The V gene is TRBV4-1, the J gene TRBJ2-1, with 11 bases aligning to TRBD1. There are 18 residues in the CDR3. Trimming took 8 bases from V and 4 from J; bases not matched to a gene: 16. Germline CDR1 and CDR2: MGHRA and YSYEKL. The CDR3 sequence: CASQPQDRGHKWYNEQFF. The CDR3 nucleotides read TGCGCCAGCCAACCTCAGGACAGGGGGCATAAATGGTACAATGAGCAGTTCTTC.

The sample holds one count of this clone. The chain couples TRBV7-9 to TRBJ2-5; 13 nucleotides align to TRBD2. Unmatched junction bases numbered 7, after V lost 4 bases and J lost 5 bases. CDR1 SEHNR and CDR2 FQNEAQ come from the germline V gene (reference sequence). The CDR3 length is 16 residues. The DNA for the CDR3 is TGTGCCAGCAGCTCACCGGGACTAGCGGGACTGGAGACCCAGTACTTC. Its protein is CASSSPGLAGLETQYF.

The chain combines TRBV10-2 with TRBJ1-2; 7 bases fit TRBD1. The ends lost 0 bases at V and 1 base at J; junction bases unmatched: 5. The germline CDR1 and CDR2 sequences are WSHSY and SAAADI. The CDR3 has 16 residues. CDR3 region: CASSESNRGGNYGYTF. In nucleotides, the CDR3 is TGCGCCAGCAGTGAGTCGAACAGGGGAGGTAACTATGGCTACACCTTC.

This clone is a singleton in its sample. J is TRBJ2-7 and V is TRBV28; 9 bases line up with TRBD1. The germline gives CDR1 MDHEN, CDR2 SYDVKM. V trimming: 5 bases; J trimming: 4 bases; junction bases outside the gene matches: 12. The length of the CDR3 is 16 residues. CDR3 bases: TGTGCCAGCAGTACGGTAGGGACAGGGACACCTTACGAGCAGTACTTC. Translating it yields CASSTVGTGTPYEQYF. Supplemented by reference TRBV28 and TRBJ2-7, the full variable domain reads DVKVTQSSRYLVKRTGEKVFLECVQDMDHENMFWYRQDPGLGLRLIYFSYDVKMKEKGDIPEGYSVSREKKERFSLILESASTNQTSMYLCASSTVGTGTPYEQYFGPGTRLTVT.

This sequence joins TRBV30 and TRBJ2-3; 10 bases map to TRBD2. The trim removed 2 bases at V and 3 bases at J, leaving 2 bases unmatched. This CDR3 is 14 amino acids long. Germline CDR1 is GTSNPN and CDR2 is SVGIG (reference sequence). The CDR3 DNA reads TGTGCCTGGAGTCCGACTAGCGGGACAGATACGCAGTATTTT. Translated, it gives CAWSPTSGTDTQYF.

This chain links TRBV15 with TRBJ1-2, with TRBD1 matching over 7 bases. Losses at the gene ends were 5 bases for V and 2 bases for J; bases not matched to a gene: 5. This CDR3 is 14 amino acids long. Germline CDR1 reads LNHNV; CDR2 reads YYDKDF (reference sequence). The CDR3 region has the DNA TGTGCCACCAGCGGAGCGACAGGGAACTATGGCTACACCTTC. This gives the protein CATSGATGNYGYTF.

The chain combines TRBV4-2 with TRBJ2-7, with D possibly TRBD2 on 5 matching bases. The CDR3 is made up of 15 amino acids. Trimming removed 0 bases from V and 2 bases from J, with 11 bases in between. Germline values: CDR1 LGHNA, CDR2 YNFKEQ. CDR3 nucleotides: TGTGCCAGCAGCCAAGATTTAGGAGGACCCTACGAGCAGTACTTC. Its translation is CASSQDLGGPYEQYF.

Here the CDR3 reads CASSSAGTSGRVKQFF. In DNA, the CDR3 is TGTGCCAGCAGCTCGGCCGGGACTAGCGGGAGGGTGAAGCAGTTCTTC. This chain links TRBV11-3 with TRBJ2-1, with 16 bases fitting TRBD2. The germline V gene encodes CDR1 SGHNT and CDR2 YENEEA. Unmatched junction bases numbered 8, after V lost 4 bases and J lost 11 bases. This CDR3 has 16 amino acids.

This clone was observed once. The chain uses TRBV6-5 and TRBJ1-4; maybe TRBD1 (5 bases). Germline V gives CDR1 MNHEY, CDR2 SVGAGI. The V end was cut by 0 bases, the J end by 2 bases, with 7 bases between. The CDR3 length is 15 residues. This CDR3 is CASSYSGPTNEKLFF. The CDR3 DNA sequence: TGTGCCAGCAGTTACTCGGGGCCCACTAATGAAAAACTGTTTTTT.

This clone was observed once. The rearrangement uses TRBV7-9 and TRBJ1-2, with D maybe TRBD1 (5 bases). From germline, CDR1 is SEHNR and CDR2 FQNEAQ (reference sequence). The V end lost 5 bases, the J end lost 8 bases, and 15 bases lay between the germline ends. The CDR3 runs 13 residues. In DNA, the CDR3 is TGTGCCAGCAGCGCGAGTGGGGGGTACGGCTACACCTTC. The encoded protein is CASSASGGYGYTF.

This chain uses TRBV6-5 with TRBJ1-4; no definite D call. Trimming took off 2 bases at V and 8 bases at J, with 9 bases between the two ends. Germline CDR1 MNHEY, CDR2 SVGAGI. This CDR3 has 13 residues. DNA for the CDR3: TGTGCCAGCAGTTACGGAGGTGACGAAAAACTGTTTTTT. Residues: CASSYGGDEKLFF.

The chain combines TRBV7-9 with TRBJ1-4, with D possibly being TRBD1 (5 bases). Trimming stripped 0 bases from V and 3 bases from J, with 11 bases between. CDR1 SEHNR and CDR2 FQNEAQ come from the germline V gene (reference sequence). The CDR3 loop spans 16 amino acids. The DNA of the CDR3 is TGTGCCAGCAGCTTAGCGGGGCGGGGAGCTAATGAAAAACTGTTTTTT. It is translated as CASSLAGRGANEKLFF.